This record looks at one T cell receptor beta chain sequence and its context. CDR1 and CDR2 from the germline V gene are MNHEY and SVGAGI. V lost 6 bases to trimming and J lost 2 bases, with 5 bases between them. CDR3 length equals 13 residues. The table came from immunoSEQ multiplex PCR; TCRdb's copy has only in-frame clones and leaves some out. Of almost 400,000 clones in the sample, 89% were seen once. The sample comes from a study of Ad26.COV2.S vaccination and SARS-CoV-2 variants. Across the whole study: Among those in the COV1001 Ad26.COV2.S trial arm was the donor. By the intramuscular route, Ad26.COV2.S was given once, or twice 56 days apart.

Described treatment: some 19 received Ad26.COV2.S at low or high dose, single or two shots; roughly five received placebo; per-sample allocation not given. Samples came from day 63 after the first vaccine or placebo injection. Aged 18-55 years, donor was enrolled in Boston around 2020. The clonotype was recovered from a person between 18 and 65 years old who received the Ad26.COV2.S COVID-19 vaccine or a placebo. This sequence joins TRBV6-5 and TRBJ2-6; D gene ambiguous. Sequenced here: peripheral blood, sampled in a trial of Ad26.COV2.S vaccine versus placebo. The CDR3 protein is CASSFPGANVLTF. The CDR3 coding sequence is TGTGCCAGCAGCTTTCCTGGGGCCAACGTCCTGACTTTC.